This note documents a single TCR beta chain sequence. The clone's antigen remains unknown. No much larger clonotype is one base removed from it; base qualities were not supplied. Including cysteine and phenylalanine, the CDR3 has 12 amino acids. Of all the DNA, just the CDR3 is kept, 36 bases in frame from base 1. The germline V gene yields MDHEN for CDR1 and SYDVKM for CDR2. Trimming removed 3 bases from V and 2 bases from J, leaving 5 bases between the germline ends. The library was produced with the immunoSEQ multiplex PCR assay. TCRdb took this table from immuneACCESS and kept in-frame rearrangements with V and J called. Such tables lack part of the clones; where checked against another copy, unresolved V genes explain under half of the gap, and the rest is unexplained. A total of about 130,000 clones appear in this sample, roughly 92% of them only once. 5.5% to 7% of the sample rests with the top ten.

This sample was taken from a study of control samples from healthy donors and cancer patients (TCRdb year 2020). Sequenced sample: blood. This sequence was found in a man younger than 35 in good health. The sequence links TRBV28 to TRBJ2-7; the D segment cannot be called with confidence. Here the CDR3 is given as CASSFSAYEQYF. The nucleotides are TGTGCCAGCAGTTTCTCGGCCTACGAGCAGTACTTC.